A few counts support the clone carrying this T cell receptor (beta chain). MiXCR, applied by TCRdb to the RT-PCR reads, yields one record per CDR3 protein. Seen here are roughly 230,000 distinct CDR3 sequences, roughly an eighth observed once, and the top ten hold 11%. The junction had 3 bases not matched to a gene; V was cut back by 3 bases and J by 6 bases. Germline V gene data show CDR1 as MNHEY and CDR2 as SMNVEV (reference sequence). This CDR3 is 13 amino acids long. The record originates from a study of patients and donors after allogeneic stem cell transplantation. The receptor comes from a human donor who was either an allogeneic HSCT recipient or a stem cell or donor lymphocyte infusion donor (not recorded which). It is not recorded whose cells these are; they may come from a transplant donor. Sequencing used blood, either unsorted or a sorted T cell fraction (not recorded which). The chain links TRBV27 to TRBJ1-2; TRBD1 matches at 8 bases. CDR3 residues: CASSFSGGNGYTF. The CDR3, as DNA: TGTGCCAGCAGTTTTTCAGGGGGCAATGGCTACACCTTC.